One and the same sample provided the 22 T cell receptor beta chains below, sequenced in a study of metastatic and nonmetastatic thyroid tumors. Prior to thyroid surgery, none of the patients had received any treatment. TCRdb re-called the PCR reads with MiXCR. This table holds 35,000 to 50,000 clones, less than 20% found once. The sample taken for sequencing was tumor tissue. All receptors derive from a female donor with papillary thyroid cancer or a benign thyroid nodule (not recorded which). Some clones in this sample may be carry-over from other donors' samples.

This clone appeared many times. This rearrangement joins TRBV28 to TRBJ2-1; 13 bases align to TRBD2. Trimming took 5 bases from V and 8 from J; bases not matched to a gene: 9. The germline V gene encodes CDR1 MDHEN and CDR2 SYDVKM. The CDR3 has 16 amino acids. The CDR3 DNA sequence: TGTGCCAGCAGTCTCCTAACTAGCGGGAGGGGGGATGAGCAGTTCTTC. This codes for CASSLLTSGRGDEQFF.

In its sample, this clone was seen a few times. This may be a read error: a much more frequent sequence differs by one nucleotide. The chain is built from TRBV5-1 and TRBJ2-5; 10 nucleotides agree with TRBD2. The CDR3 has 15 residues. The ends lost 2 bases at V and 4 bases at J; junction bases unmatched: 5. Germline assignment: CDR1 SGHRS and CDR2 YFSETQ. CDR3 DNA sequence: TGCGCCAGCAGCTTTTATGTAGCGGGAGGAGAGACCCAGTACTTC. It yields the protein CASSFYVAGGETQYF.

This clone showed up many times. The rearrangement uses TRBV24-1 and TRBJ2-1; the D gene is possibly TRBD1 (6 bases). Germline CDR1 is KGHDR and CDR2 is SFDVKD. CDR3 length: 13 amino acids. Trimming took off 7 bases at V and 2 bases at J, with 8 bases between the two ends. CDR3 sequence (DNA): TGTGCCACCAGCAGGGGTCCCTACAATGAGCAGTTCTTC. Translated, it gives CATSRGPYNEQFF.

Concerning this clone itself: Since a much larger clone is just one base distant, this may be a read error. The rearrangement links TRBV6-1 to TRBJ2-7; 9 bases fit TRBD1. Unmatched junction bases numbered 10, after V lost 1 base and J lost 9 bases. CDR1 and CDR2 from the germline V gene are MNHNS and SASEGT. This CDR3 comprises 15 residues. Here the CDR3 reads CASSEVGQGTGRQYF. In DNA, the CDR3 is TGTGCCAGCAGTGAAGTGGGACAGGGAACAGGAAGGCAGTACTTC.

The table lists this clone with many counts. This chain links TRBV20-1 with TRBJ1-2; a possible D gene is TRBD1 (5 bases). V shed 3 bases and J shed 5 bases, with 19 bases lying between them. This CDR3 has 15 residues. Germline V lookup: CDR1 DFQATT, CDR2 SNEGSKA (reference sequence). The CDR3 protein is CSARPIGGGEYGYTF. CDR3 DNA: TGCAGTGCTAGGCCTATAGGTGGGGGGGAATATGGCTACACCTTC.

This clone was seen ten or more times. The rearrangement joins TRBV28 to TRBJ2-7; D perhaps matches TRBD1 (5 bases). Trimming took off 3 bases at V and 7 bases at J, with 13 bases between the two ends. The CDR3 has 13 residues. Germline V gives CDR1 MDHEN, CDR2 SYDVKM. CDR3 residues: CASSFDRRQEQYF. As DNA, the CDR3 is TGTGCCAGCAGTTTTGATCGACGACAGGAGCAGTACTTC. The variable domain in full, with the rest retrieved from reference TRBV28 and TRBJ2-7, is DVKVTQSSRYLVKRTGEKVFLECVQDMDHENMFWYRQDPGLGLRLIYFSYDVKMKEKGDIPEGYSVSREKKERFSLILESASTNQTSMYLCASSFDRRQEQYFGPGTRLTVT.

This clone was observed many times. The sample holds other DNA sequences that translate to the same CDR3. The chain couples TRBV6-5 to TRBJ1-1, with 9 bases aligning to TRBD1. Germline V gene sequence: CDR1 MNHEY, CDR2 SVGAGI. Trimming removed 2 bases from V and 5 bases from J; junction bases left unmatched: 3. The CDR3 spans 14 residues. The CDR3 loop is CASSYRGQGTEAFF. The CDR3 DNA sequence: TGTGCCAGCAGTTACCGGGGACAGGGAACTGAAGCTTTCTTT.

This clone was recorded many times. The chain combines TRBV11-2 with TRBJ2-2; D call uncertain. The CDR3 totals 16 residues. V lost 5 bases to trimming and J lost 6 bases, with 19 bases between them. The germline gives CDR1 SGHAT, CDR2 FQNNGV. The CDR3 DNA is TGTGCCAGCAGCGTATATGTCGTTACTCATGCCGGGGAGCTGTTTTTT. Translating it yields CASSVYVVTHAGELFF. Complete variable domain (other parts from reference TRBV11-2 and TRBJ2-2): EAGVAQSPRYKIIEKRQSVAFWCNPISGHATLYWYQQILGQGPKLLIQFQNNGVVDDSQLPKDRFSAERLKGVDSTLKIQPAKLEDSAVYLCASSVYVVTHAGELFFGEGSRLTVL.

This clone was counted ten times or more. This chain uses TRBV12-3 or TRBV12-4 with TRBJ2-5; a possible D gene is TRBD2 (6 bases). The CDR3 covers 13 residues. V lost 7 bases to trimming and J lost 3 bases, with 12 bases between them. CDR3 region: CASTATGEETQYF. The DNA for the CDR3 is TGTGCCAGCACGGCAACGGGAGAAGAGACCCAGTACTTC.

This clone was observed at least ten times. The gene calls are TRBV19 and TRBJ1-5; TRBD1 might be the D (6 bases). Deletions cut 3 bases from V and 1 base from J, with 25 bases between. Germline CDR1 and CDR2: LNHDA and SQIVND (reference sequence). This CDR3 comprises 20 residues. This chain's CDR3 is CASSIHPADPRGGSNQPQHF. The CDR3 DNA reads as TGTGCCAGTAGTATCCACCCCGCCGACCCCAGGGGAGGGAGCAATCAGCCCCAGCATTTT.

The sample holds many counts of this clone. This chain uses TRBV9 with TRBJ2-1, with a tentative D call TRBD2 (7 bases). The CDR3 covers 16 residues. The V gene lost 3 bases and the J gene lost 7 bases, with 20 bases spanning the gap. CDR1 and CDR2 from the germline V gene are SGDLS and YYNGEE. CDR3: CASSAPSGEGWNEQFF. In nucleotides, the CDR3 is TGTGCCAGCAGCGCTCCCTCAGGGGAGGGATGGAATGAGCAGTTCTTC.

This clone was seen a few times. The missing conserved phenylalanine or tryptophan at the end of this CDR3 makes a read error likely. This sequence joins TRBV29-1 and TRBJ1-1, with 8 bases fitting TRBD1. The V and J ends lost 5 bases and 6 bases, in that order; junction bases with no gene match: 8. CDR1 SQVTM and CDR2 ANQGSEA come from the germline V gene. This CDR3 region has 13 residues. This chain's CDR3 is CSVTGQGVSEAFL. The CDR3, as DNA: TGCAGCGTTACCGGACAGGGCGTCTCTGAAGCTTTCCTT.

This clone has at least ten counts. V is TRBV12-3 or TRBV12-4 and J is TRBJ1-5; 7 bases are shared with TRBD1. Losses at the gene ends were 3 bases for V and 1 base for J; bases not matched to a gene: 6. This CDR3 region has 16 residues. The chain's CDR3 is CASSFTSGQSNQPQHF. The CDR3 bases are TGTGCCAGCAGTTTTACATCGGGACAGAGCAATCAGCCCCAGCATTTT.

This clone came up many times. V gene TRBV3-1 combines with J gene TRBJ2-7; no reliable D call. The CDR3 sequence is 14 residues long. Trimming removed 2 bases from V and 4 bases from J, with 12 bases in between. The germline V gene has CDR1 LGHDT and CDR2 YNNKEL (reference sequence). The CDR3: CASSQRAMGYEQYF. CDR3 nucleotide sequence: TGTGCCAGCAGCCAAAGGGCGATGGGTTACGAGCAGTACTTC.

This clone was detected a few times. A much larger clonotype is one base distant, so this may be a read error. Different DNA sequences within this sample yield the same CDR3. The J gene is TRBJ1-1, the V gene TRBV6-2 or TRBV6-3, with D unclear. The CDR3 consists of 14 residues. The germline V gene encodes CDR1 MNHEY and CDR2 SVGEGT. V was trimmed by 2 bases and J by 5 bases, leaving 12 bases between them. The CDR3 protein is CASSYRVLRTEAFF. CDR3 nucleotide sequence: TGTGCCAGCAGTTACAGGGTACTGCGAACTGAAGCTTTCTTT.

Remarks on this clone: The junction does not match germline at one end; this may be a read error. The chain carries TRBV20-1 and TRBJ2-3, with D perhaps TRBD2 (5 bases). Germline values: CDR1 DFQATT, CDR2 SNEGSKA (reference sequence). This CDR3 contains 11 residues. CDR3 in amino acids: CSTRDGLAQYF. The CDR3 coding sequence is TGCAGTACTAGAGATGGGCTTGCGCAGTATTTT.

This clone was found a few times. The same CDR3 can be traced to other DNA sequences in this sample. The chain couples TRBV11-2 to TRBJ2-2; 8 nucleotides agree with TRBD1. Trimming at V came to 5 bases and at J to 3 bases, leaving 8 bases not matched to a gene. Germline V CDR1 and CDR2: SGHAT, FQNNGV. CDR3 length: 16 residues. The CDR3 DNA reads TGTGCCAGCAGCCCTTCCACAGGGGGTGACACCGGGGAGCTGTTTTTT. Protein product: CASSPSTGGDTGELFF.

There are a few counts of this clone. This clone may be a read error of a much larger clone one base away. V and J are TRBV29-1 and TRBJ1-2; TRBD1 aligns across 7 bases. CDR3 length: 13 amino acids. Germline loops: CDR1 SQVTM, CDR2 ANQGSEA. CDR3 nucleotides: TGCAGCGTGCGGGACAGCCATTTCTATGTCTACACCTTC. It yields the protein CSVRDSHFYVYTF.

This clone was found many times. CDR3 nucleotides: TGTGCCAGCAGTTTGACTAGCAGCAGCTACAATGAGCAGTTCTTC. Amino acids: CASSLTSSSYNEQFF. The chain couples TRBV27 to TRBJ2-1; 7 bases match TRBD2. With 3 bases clipped from V and 3 bases from J, the junction kept 5 bases outside the gene matches. Germline values: CDR1 MNHEY, CDR2 SMNVEV (reference sequence). The CDR3 sequence is 15 residues long.

With regard to this clone: A much larger clone lies one base from this, so it may be a read error. This chain links TRBV29-1 with TRBJ1-3; perhaps TRBD1 as D (5 bases). This CDR3 region has 13 residues. The V gene's germline CDR1 is SQVTM and CDR2 ANQGSEA. DNA of the CDR3: TGCAGCGTTGCGAGGGGATCAGGAAACGCCATATATTTT. As protein: CSVARGSGNAIYF.

This clone was counted at least ten times. The junction differs from germline at one of its ends, possibly a read error. The chain employs TRBV2 and TRBJ2-3, with TRBD2 matching 12 bases. The CDR3 covers 12 residues. Germline V gene data show CDR1 as SNHLY and CDR2 as FYNNEI. In DNA form, the CDR3 reads TGTGCCAGCAGCCTGACTAGCGGGAGAAGATTCTTT. As protein: CASSLTSGRRFF.

About this clone: A much larger clone is a single base away; this may be a read error. The chain couples TRBV5-4 to TRBJ2-3, with D perhaps matching TRBD1 (5 bases). Germline lookup yields CDR1 SGHNT and CDR2 YYREEE (reference sequence). The CDR3 is made up of 17 amino acids. The V end was cut by 0 bases, the J end by 3 bases, with 17 bases between. In nucleotides, the CDR3 is TGTGCCAGCAGCTTGGTCTCGCCCAGGGTGAATACAGATACGCAGTATTTT. Its translation: CASSLVSPRVNTDTQYF.